The 29 T cell receptor beta chains reported below all come from one sample, sequenced in a study of identical twins. Using its own MiXCR run on the 5' RACE reads, TCRdb lists one record per CDR3 protein. The repertoire consists of about 190,000 distinct CDR3 sequences, with 15% occurring once and the leading ten covering 35% to 50%. The sample also formed part of further work on T cells expressing NK-cell markers.

Sequencing input: CD8+ T cells sorted from blood. These receptor sequences come from a woman aged 18-30 years in good health.

This clonotype has ten or more counts. J is TRBJ2-1 and V is TRBV12-3 or TRBV12-4; 9 bases are shared with TRBD2. The CDR3 spans 17 residues. V shed 6 bases, J shed 4 bases, and the junction held 13 bases outside the gene matches. The CDR3 loop reads CASSPERGASGYNEQFF. DNA for the CDR3: TGTGCCAGCAGCCCCGAGCGGGGGGCCTCAGGGTACAATGAGCAGTTCTTC.

The chain is built from TRBV7-9 and TRBJ2-5, with a weak D call TRBD2 (6 bases). CDR3 length: 13 amino acids. Germline-derived CDR1 and CDR2 are SEHNR and FQNEAQ (reference sequence). Trimming took 4 bases from V and 3 from J, leaving 9 bases between them. Here the CDR3 reads CASSSWGEETQYF. Written as DNA, the CDR3 is TGTGCCAGCAGCTCTTGGGGGGAAGAGACCCAGTACTTC.

V usage is TRBV24-1 and J usage is TRBJ2-1; TRBD2 aligns across 7 bases. The germline CDR1 and CDR2 sequences are KGHDR and SFDVKD. This CDR3 has 14 amino acids. Germline trimming cut 6 bases from V and 2 bases from J; bases unmatched to any gene: 3. CDR3: CATSSSGTYNEQFF. Here the CDR3 DNA reads TGTGCCACCAGTTCCAGCGGGACCTACAATGAGCAGTTCTTC.

The V call is TRBV7-9, the J call TRBJ1-1; 7 bases are a match to TRBD1. V was pared by 5 bases and J by 1 base, with 10 bases of the junction left unmatched. The CDR3 runs 16 residues. Germline V CDR1 and CDR2: SEHNR, FQNEAQ (reference sequence). This CDR3 is CASSPGTELRNTEAFF. For the CDR3, the DNA is TGTGCCAGCAGCCCCGGGACAGAGCTTCGGAACACTGAAGCTTTCTTT.

The gene calls are TRBV4-3 and TRBJ2-3; 12 nucleotides line up with TRBD2. With 6 bases clipped from V and 2 bases from J, the junction kept 6 bases outside the gene matches. This CDR3 is 16 amino acids long. CDR1 and CDR2 (germline): LGHNA, YSLEER. The CDR3 nucleotides are TGCGCCAGCAGTGAAGGACTAGCGGGGCACACAGATACGCAGTATTTT. Translation gives CASSEGLAGHTDTQYF.

A few counts support this clonotype. The gene calls are TRBV12-3 or TRBV12-4 and TRBJ2-3; TRBD1 aligns across 7 bases. After removal of 5 bases from V and 1 base from J, the junction contained 3 bases not matched to a gene. CDR3 size: 14 residues. This CDR3 reads CASSRTGGTDTQYF. In nucleotides, the CDR3 is TGTGCCAGCAGTCGTACAGGGGGCACAGATACGCAGTATTTT.

There are many counts of this clonotype. The chain has TRBV20-1 and TRBJ2-4, with D possibly matching TRBD2 (5 bases). V lost 2 bases and J lost 9, with 17 bases in between. This CDR3 contains 14 residues. Germline V CDR1 and CDR2: DFQATT, SNEGSKA (reference sequence). The CDR3 nucleotides are TGCAGTGCTAGAACGAGCTTGCGGGTAGGCATTCAGTACTTC. This encodes CSARTSLRVGIQYF.

This clonotype was counted at least ten times. The chain employs TRBV12-3 or TRBV12-4 and TRBJ1-2, with D uncertain. The CDR3 has 11 amino acids. Trimming took 3 bases from V and 7 from J, leaving 6 bases between them. The CDR3 region has the DNA TGTGCCAGCAGTTTTGGTGTTGGCTACACCTTC. Protein product: CASSFGVGYTF.

In this sample, this clonotype turned up a few times. V is TRBV3-1 and J is TRBJ2-1; a weak D match, TRBD1 (5 bases). Germline values: CDR1 LGHDT, CDR2 YNNKEL (reference sequence). The CDR3 consists of 16 residues. Trimming took off 0 bases at V and 3 bases at J, with 12 bases between the two ends. As DNA, the CDR3 is TGTGCCAGCAGCCAAGATTGGGGCGGAAACTACAATGAGCAGTTCTTC. Amino acid sequence: CASSQDWGGNYNEQFF.

The V and J genes are TRBV29-1 and TRBJ2-7, with 10 bases identical to TRBD1. The CDR3 length is 14 residues. CDR1 is SQVTM and CDR2 is ANQGSEA in the germline V gene. Losses at the gene ends were 6 bases for V and 5 bases for J; bases not matched to a gene: 10. The CDR3 spells CSVDPGQGTDEQYF. CDR3 in DNA: TGCAGCGTAGATCCGGGACAGGGGACGGACGAGCAGTACTTC.

The J gene is TRBJ2-7, the V gene TRBV7-9, with 7 positions matching TRBD1. The CDR3 is 14 amino acids. Germline loops: CDR1 SEHNR, CDR2 FQNEAQ (reference sequence). Trimming removed 5 bases from V and 4 bases from J; junction bases left unmatched: 8. The CDR3 sequence: CASSLSDRVYEQYF. The CDR3 region has the DNA TGTGCCAGCAGCCTGAGCGACAGGGTATACGAGCAGTACTTC. The variable domain in full, with the rest retrieved from reference TRBV7-9 and TRBJ2-7, is DTGVSQNPRHKITKRGQNVTFRCDPISEHNRLYWYRQTLGQGPEFLTYFQNEAQLEKSRLLSDRFSAERPKGSFSTLEIQRTEQGDSAMYLCASSLSDRVYEQYFGPGTRLTVT.

The chain recombines TRBV7-2 with TRBJ1-2, with TRBD1 matching 8 bases. The CDR3 is 13 amino acids. Germline CDR1 is SGHTA and CDR2 is FQGNSA. The V segment lost 5 bases and the J segment 6 bases; nucleotides outside the gene matches: 5. In DNA form, the CDR3 reads TGTGCCAGCAGCCAGACAGGGGTTCATGGCTACACCTTC. Protein: CASSQTGVHGYTF.

The rearrangement uses TRBV2 and TRBJ1-1; 7 positions match TRBD1. The CDR3 loop spans 11 amino acids. CDR1 is SNHLY, CDR2 FYNNEI, per germline. V lost 10 bases to trimming and J lost 12 bases; unmatched junction nucleotides: 11. CDR3 DNA sequence: TGTGCCACCCGCGTCGGGGACAGAACTTTCTTT. Protein: CATRVGDRTFF.

This clonotype was seen a handful of times. The V gene is TRBV20-1, the J gene TRBJ2-1, with a possible D match to TRBD2 (7 bases). The V gene's germline CDR1 is DFQATT and CDR2 SNEGSKA (reference sequence). The CDR3 runs 13 residues. Here the CDR3 reads CSSGAGESDEQFF. The CDR3 nucleotides are TGCAGCTCGGGGGCGGGGGAGAGCGATGAGCAGTTCTTC.

The chain joins TRBV13 to TRBJ2-1; possibly TRBD2 for D (6 bases). Trimming removed 7 bases at V and 3 bases at J, with 13 bases between. Germline V gene sequence: CDR1 PRHDT, CDR2 FYEKMQ (reference sequence). The CDR3 extends over 14 amino acids. The CDR3 loop reads CASMIPSVYNEQFF. CDR3 coding DNA: TGTGCCAGCATGATACCTAGCGTCTACAATGAGCAGTTCTTC.

The chain is built from TRBV14 and TRBJ2-3, with 8 bases aligning to TRBD2. V shed 5 bases and J 4 bases; nucleotides not matched to a gene: 11. Germline CDR1 and CDR2: SGHDN and FVKESK. This CDR3 contains 16 residues. CDR3 protein: CASSSLSSGSSDTQYF. CDR3 sequence (DNA): TGTGCCAGCAGCTCCCTGTCTAGCGGGTCGTCAGATACGCAGTATTTT.

The V and J genes are TRBV6-2 or TRBV6-3 and TRBJ1-1; 7 bases agree with TRBD1. The CDR3 is made up of 13 amino acids. Trimming removed 5 bases from V and 5 bases from J; junction bases left unmatched: 5. Germline values: CDR1 MNHEY, CDR2 SVGEGT. The CDR3 sequence: CASSKTGRTEAFF. CDR3 DNA: TGTGCCAGCAGTAAGACAGGGAGGACTGAAGCTTTCTTT.

The chain joins TRBV29-1 to TRBJ2-6; no clear D. Germline V gene lookup returns CDR1 SQVTM and CDR2 ANQGSEA. This CDR3 is built from 12 residues. Trimming left V 5 bases short and J 3 bases short, with 5 bases between. The CDR3, as DNA: TGCAGCGTTTCTTTTGGGGCCAACGTCCTGACTTTC. Protein sequence: CSVSFGANVLTF.

This clonotype was counted only a few times. The chain links TRBV29-1 to TRBJ2-3; D uncertain. The germline CDR1 and CDR2 sequences are SQVTM and ANQGSEA. The V and J ends lost 4 bases and 6 bases respectively, with 11 bases between them. The CDR3 covers 12 residues. The chain's CDR3 is CSVGRVGDTQYF. The DNA for the CDR3 is TGCAGCGTTGGCCGGGTCGGGGATACGCAGTATTTT.

There are many counts of this clonotype. The chain has TRBV10-3 and TRBJ2-1; TRBD2 agrees at 9 bases. The ends lost 5 bases at V and 4 bases at J; junction bases unmatched: 3. Germline CDR1 and CDR2: ENHRY and SYGVKD. This CDR3 comprises 14 residues. CDR3 protein: CAISLAGEYNEQFF. CDR3 coding DNA: TGTGCCATCAGTTTAGCGGGAGAGTACAATGAGCAGTTCTTC.

This chain connects TRBV20-1 to TRBJ2-7; D is unclear. Between the trimmed V and J ends, which lost 5 bases and 1 base, there was a span of 9 bases. Per the germline V gene, CDR1 is DFQATT and CDR2 is SNEGSKA (reference sequence). The CDR3 runs to 12 residues. The CDR3: CSAVGSSYEQYF. CDR3 in DNA: TGCAGTGCTGTAGGGTCATCCTACGAGCAGTACTTC.

This clonotype showed up just a few times. V gene TRBV10-1 combines with J gene TRBJ1-1, with D possibly being TRBD1 (5 bases). The CDR3 is 14 residues long. Between the trimmed V and J ends, which lost 3 bases and 4 bases, there was a span of 12 bases. Germline assignment: CDR1 WNHNN and CDR2 SYGVQD (reference sequence). The CDR3 sequence is CASSDSREGTEAFF. CDR3 nucleotides: TGCGCCAGCAGTGATTCCAGGGAAGGCACTGAAGCTTTCTTT.

V is TRBV2 and J is TRBJ2-1; a weak D match, TRBD2 (6 bases). Germline values: CDR1 SNHLY, CDR2 FYNNEI. V lost 8 bases and J 7 bases, leaving 15 bases between the germline ends. The CDR3 is 13 amino acids. The CDR3 DNA reads TGTGCCAGCCTTCCGGGAGAAGGAAATGAGCAGTTCTTC. The encoded protein is CASLPGEGNEQFF.

The chain uses TRBV12-3 or TRBV12-4 and TRBJ1-1; D gene uncertain. The CDR3 loop spans 12 amino acids. V was pared by 4 bases and J by 7 bases, with 10 bases between. DNA of the CDR3: TGTGCCAGCAGTTCCGGACTTATTGAAGCTTTCTTT. Translating gives CASSSGLIEAFF.

This clonotype has a handful of counts. This chain uses TRBV5-6 with TRBJ1-6; TRBD1 matches 7 bases. The CDR3 has 15 amino acids. V trimming: 4 bases; J trimming: 11 bases; junction bases outside the gene matches: 12. CDR1 and CDR2 (germline): SGHDT, YYEEEE. CDR3 sequence reads: CASSLDRLEETPLHF. Written as DNA, the CDR3 is TGTGCCAGCAGCCTGGACAGGTTGGAGGAGACACCCCTCCACTTT.

This clonotype was picked up a small number of times. DNA of the CDR3: TGCAGCGTTGAGGGTATGGATACAGATACGCAGTATTTT. This codes for CSVEGMDTDTQYF. The chain carries TRBV29-1 and TRBJ2-3; D remains ambiguous. Germline CDR1 is SQVTM and CDR2 is ANQGSEA. The length of the CDR3 is 13 residues. With 3 bases removed from V and 3 bases from J, the gap between germline ends came to 10 bases.

This clonotype was detected a few times. The rearrangement links TRBV20-1 to TRBJ1-1, with D perhaps matching TRBD1 (5 bases). The length of the CDR3 is 11 residues. Between the trimmed V and J ends, which lost 6 bases and 5 bases, there was a span of 10 bases. CDR1 and CDR2 (germline): DFQATT, SNEGSKA (reference sequence). The DNA for the CDR3 is TGCAGTGCCCTGGGGGGGACTGAAGCTTTCTTT. Amino acids: CSALGGTEAFF.

This clonotype came up a few times. The genes are TRBV10-1 and TRBJ2-5; a possible D gene is TRBD1 (5 bases). This CDR3 comprises 15 residues. Per the germline V gene, CDR1 is WNHNN and CDR2 is SYGVQD (reference sequence). The V gene lost 0 bases and the J gene lost 0 bases, with 8 bases spanning the gap. The CDR3 is CASSESGRDQETQYF. The CDR3 region has the DNA TGCGCCAGCAGTGAGTCGGGCAGGGACCAAGAGACCCAGTACTTC.

The CDR3 here is CASSLEPGNHEQYF. DNA for the CDR3: TGTGCCAGCAGCTTGGAACCGGGGAACCACGAGCAGTACTTC. The chain employs TRBV5-8 and TRBJ2-7; a weak D match, TRBD2 (5 bases). The CDR3 length is 14 residues. V gave up 0 bases and J gave up 5 bases, with 12 bases separating them. Germline V lookup: CDR1 SGHTS, CDR2 YDEGEE.